This T cell receptor (beta chain) was retrieved from a study of T cell repertoires in cytomegalovirus infection. Background on the study: HLA-B-restricted CMV epitopes that are well studied were used alongside recently identified HLA-C-restricted ones. It was the public TCR beta signatures that indicated both CMV infection and matching HLA type. Regarding the study as a whole: The study identified carriers of CMV plus the relevant HLA from cumulative public TCR beta family frequency. The response measured ex vivo was dominated by TCR beta clonotypes (HLA-C-restricted and CMV-specific).

Concerning this clonotype itself: What it recognizes is unknown.

TCRdb analysed the reads with MiXCR anew, one entry per CDR3 protein. In the table there are about 71,000 distinct CDR3 sequences, 20% to 25% of which are singletons. This TCR was sampled from a human donor in good health (CMV status not recorded). Some clones in this sample may be carry-over from other donors' samples. The sample consisted of CD8+ T cells from cultured PBMCs, taken from culture after CMV antigen stimulation.

The CDR3 region is CASSPYYRGRDTQYF. In DNA form, the CDR3 reads TGTGCCAGCAGTCCATACTACAGGGGCCGCGATACGCAGTATTTT. This chain joins TRBV2 and TRBJ2-3; 7 positions agree with TRBD1. The junction had 11 bases not matched to a gene; V was cut back by 5 bases and J by 6 bases. The CDR3 is made up of 15 amino acids. In germline, CDR1 is SNHLY, CDR2 FYNNEI.